Given below is one TCR beta chain in context. Antigen: not known. The V and J ends lost 5 bases and 9 bases, in that order; junction bases with no gene match: 16. The germline V gene encodes CDR1 SGHTA and CDR2 FQGNSA. The CDR3 spans 17 residues. Unique molecular identifiers were incorporated during preparation of the TCRbeta library. TCRdb ran MiXCR on the PCR reads and lists one entry per CDR3 protein. The table records around 960,000 distinct CDR3 sequences, about 30% of them present only once. This entry comes from a study of T-cell reconstitution after alpha-beta-depleted transplantation in children. Overall study findings and caveats: Surviving recipient T cells and intrathymic progenitors accounted for some patients' high TCRbeta diversity at day 60. Reportedly, roughly two months post-transplant, alpha-beta T cells arose from several hundred expanded graft clones. Newly produced T cells mostly accounted for T-cell counts and diversity one year post-transplant.

This TCR came from a boy in the first two years of life who had a stem cell transplant for SCID, so the T cells may come from the graft donor. The sample was PBMCs, mostly from graft donor cells, taken 360 days after TCRalphabeta/CD19-depleted stem cell transplant. The genes are TRBV7-2 and TRBJ2-1; 10 bases align to TRBD2. In nucleotides, the CDR3 is TGTGCCAGCAGCCCAGAGAGAGCGGGGGGGAGCGCCGCTGAGCAGTTCTTC. The encoded protein is CASSPERAGGSAAEQFF.